This TCR beta chain came from a study of T cells after yellow fever vaccination. Study conclusions and caveats: Contamination of FACS-sorted repertoires by abundant clonotypes from the bulk population could occur.

For this clonotype: What it recognizes is unknown.

In germline, CDR1 is DFQATT, CDR2 SNEGSKA (reference sequence). The CDR3 has 15 residues. V shed 5 bases and J 3 bases; nucleotides not matched to a gene: 10. A process of 5'RACE template switching, which added a universal primer site and UMIs, was used to make TCR cDNA. TCRdb re-called the 5' RACE reads through MiXCR, storing one row per CDR3 protein. The sample carries 550,000 or so distinct CDR3 sequences, 15% to 20% recorded once. Material: PBMCs, obtained 15 days after the yellow fever booster vaccination. This TCR was recovered from a man aged 25-45 years who received the YFV17D yellow fever vaccine. V usage is TRBV20-1 and J usage is TRBJ2-3; 8 bases are shared with TRBD2. CDR3 in amino acids: CSASRGGRGTDTQYF. For the CDR3, the DNA is TGCAGTGCTTCCCGGGGGGGGCGGGGAACAGATACGCAGTATTTT.